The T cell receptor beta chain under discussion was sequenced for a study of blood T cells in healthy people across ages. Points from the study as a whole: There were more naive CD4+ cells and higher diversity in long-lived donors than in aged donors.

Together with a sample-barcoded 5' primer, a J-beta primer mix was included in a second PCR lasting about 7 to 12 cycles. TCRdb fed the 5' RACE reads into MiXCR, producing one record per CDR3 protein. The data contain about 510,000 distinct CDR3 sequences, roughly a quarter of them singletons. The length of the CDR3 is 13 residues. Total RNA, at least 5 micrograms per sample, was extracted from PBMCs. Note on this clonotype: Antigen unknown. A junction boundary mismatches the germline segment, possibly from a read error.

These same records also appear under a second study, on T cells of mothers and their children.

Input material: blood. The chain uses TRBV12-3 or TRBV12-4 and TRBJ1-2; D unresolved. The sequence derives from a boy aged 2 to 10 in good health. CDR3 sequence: CVSSPTWVYGYTF. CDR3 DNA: TGTGTCAGCAGTCCGACATGGGTCTATGGCTACACCTTC.